One sample yielded the 2 T cell receptor beta chains listed below, sequenced in a study of CD8 T cells in ankylosing spondylitis (dated by TCRdb to between 2016 and 2019). General conclusions and limits of the study: Blood from ankylosing spondylitis patients appeared to be characterized by a TCR beta motif composed of 7 to 9 highly homologous amino acid variants.

The library was built by means of 5' RACE. The run used an Illumina HiSeq 2500. TCRdb redid the processing of the public reads, applying fastp at Q25 and MiXCR, and retained in-frame beta chains. Duplicate CDR3 protein sequences are folded into a single record with the most common DNA and genes. The sample table shows some 840,000 distinct CDR3 sequences, and roughly 10% are seen once. Of the sample, just over 0.5% falls within the top ten clones. These receptors' antigens are unknown. The sequenced sample was blood, either unsorted or a sorted T cell fraction (not recorded which). The origin of the receptors is a male donor with ankylosing spondylitis.

The sample holds many counts of this clonotype. The genes are TRBV7-2 and TRBJ2-5; D may be TRBD2 (5 bases). Germline V lookup: CDR1 SGHTA, CDR2 FQGNSA. CDR3 size: 16 residues. Trimming removed 1 base at V and 5 bases at J, with 17 bases between. The CDR3: CASSLGVVVGEETQYF. In DNA, the CDR3 is TGTGCCAGCAGCTTAGGGGTGGTGGTGGGAGAGGAGACCCAGTACTTC. The whole variable domain, filled in from reference TRBV7-2 and TRBJ2-5, reads GAGVSQSPSNKVTEKGKDVELRCDPISGHTALYWYRQSLGQGLEFLIYFQGNSAPDKSGLPSDRFSAERTGGSVSTLTIQRTQQEDSAVYLCASSLGVVVGEETQYFGPGTRLLVL.

V usage is TRBV19 and J usage is TRBJ2-1, with D unclear. In germline, CDR1 is LNHDA, CDR2 SQIVND (reference sequence). Trimming stripped 4 bases from V and 9 bases from J, with 10 bases between. The CDR3 sequence is 12 residues long. The chain's CDR3 is CASSTVGPEQFF. As DNA, the CDR3 is TGTGCCAGTAGTACCGTTGGGCCTGAGCAGTTCTTC.